This T cell receptor (beta chain) stems from a study of cytomegalovirus exposure and HLA in healthy donors. PCR involved 60 Vbeta and 13 Jbeta primers. Generated by immunoSEQ multiplex PCR, the TCRdb table keeps only in-frame clones and is missing some. The sample contains over 150,000 clones, around 80% of which appear only once. The study, taken as a whole, reports: A later examination showed that TCR association rates differed by HLA locus, with DRB1 most and HLA-C fewest.

Germline-derived CDR1 and CDR2 are MNHEY and SMNVEV (reference sequence). V gave up 1 base and J gave up 0 bases, with 10 bases separating them. The CDR3 is 15 amino acids. This clone was recorded many times. Its antigen is currently unknown. The chain employs TRBV27 and TRBJ2-7; D is undetermined. This clonotype was sampled from a man aged 25 to 40 in good health and CMV-seropositive. The sequenced material came from PBMCs. The CDR3 DNA sequence: TGTGCCAGCAGTTTATTGCCTGATAGCTCCTACGAGCAGTACTTC. Its protein is CASSLLPDSSYEQYF.